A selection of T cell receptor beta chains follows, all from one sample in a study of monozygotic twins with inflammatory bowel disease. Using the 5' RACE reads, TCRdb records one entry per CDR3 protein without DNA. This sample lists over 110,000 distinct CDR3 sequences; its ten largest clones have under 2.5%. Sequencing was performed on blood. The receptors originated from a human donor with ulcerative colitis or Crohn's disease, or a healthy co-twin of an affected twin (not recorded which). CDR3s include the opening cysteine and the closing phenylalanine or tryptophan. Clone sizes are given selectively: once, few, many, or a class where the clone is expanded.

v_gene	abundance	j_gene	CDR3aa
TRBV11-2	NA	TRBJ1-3	CASSSGTGSTIYF
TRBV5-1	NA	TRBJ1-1	CASSLGQVLMNTEAFF
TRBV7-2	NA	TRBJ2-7	CASSNQGYEQYF
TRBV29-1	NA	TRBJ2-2	CSAEKTDYTGELFF
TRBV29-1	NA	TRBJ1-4	CSVPGTGNEKLFF
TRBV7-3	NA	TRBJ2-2	CASSPVTTGELFF
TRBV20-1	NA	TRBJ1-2	CSATDTTNYGYTF
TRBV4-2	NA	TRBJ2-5	CASSQDRHGGGWETQYF
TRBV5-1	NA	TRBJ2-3	CASSLPQGSTDTQYF
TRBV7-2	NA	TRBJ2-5	CASSLVSAGRQETQYF
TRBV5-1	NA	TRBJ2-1	CASSPGTLNEQFF
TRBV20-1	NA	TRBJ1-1	CSAKWYGRETEAFF
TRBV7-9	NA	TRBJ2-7	CASSTGQESYEQYF
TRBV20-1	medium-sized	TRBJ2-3	CSARRLNTDTQYF
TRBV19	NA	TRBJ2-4	CASPRDRHRGAKNIQYF
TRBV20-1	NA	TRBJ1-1	CSATGRGTEAFF
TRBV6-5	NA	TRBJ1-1	CASSYSTGHTEAFF
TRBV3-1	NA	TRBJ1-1	CASSRGTGWNTEAFF
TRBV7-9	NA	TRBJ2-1	CASSPPLGPASNEQFF
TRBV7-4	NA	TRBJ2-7	CASRPAGGSYEQYF